This entry concerns a single TCR beta chain. What it binds is not known. The PCR made use of 60 Vbeta and 13 Jbeta primers. Measured with immunoSEQ multiplex PCR; TCRdb has only the in-frame clones, and not every one. The data hold approximately 110,000 clones, with around 80% observed a single time. These data are taken from a study of cytomegalovirus exposure and HLA in healthy donors. Study results and limitations: Confirmation was obtained in vitro that three CMV-associated chains are specific for CMV antigens.

Germline values: CDR1 LGHNA, CDR2 YSLEER. The CDR3 covers 18 residues. V lost 1 base, J lost 1 base, and 5 bases stayed unmatched. Sequencing input: PBMCs. The chain recombines TRBV4-3 with TRBJ2-1; 12 bases line up with TRBD2. This clonotype was sampled from a man aged 50 to 59 in good health and CMV-seronegative. The CDR3 nucleotides read TGCGCCAGCAGCCAAGGGTTACTAGCGGGGGGTTCCTACAATGAGCAGTTCTTC. Encoded protein: CASSQGLLAGGSYNEQFF.